This TCR beta chain was identified during a study of human T cells and chemical hapten exposure. Study-level information: The upper back received 0.01% DPC by patch testing, with results read at 6 days.

Time point reported: patch test 1, 2 weeks after DPC sensitization. Indicated treatment: therapeutic diphenylcyclopropenone sensitization with weekly scalp DPC. The study extracted total RNA from unfractionated whole blood. As originally analysed: Samples ranged from roughly 20,000 to 700,000 TCRs, with a median of approximately 90,000. TCRdb independently ran MiXCR on the RACE reads; one entry per CDR3 protein. TCRdb's processing, not the authors' own work, is the source of the V and J calls. The sample records about 57,000 distinct CDR3 sequences, 9% to 9.5% being singletons. Trimming took off 4 bases at V and 4 bases at J, with 16 bases between the two ends. CDR3 size: 15 residues.

The clonotype comes from a woman aged 40 to 50 with alopecia areata. Some clones in this sample may be carry-over from other donors' samples. The chain recombines TRBV12-3 or TRBV12-4 with TRBJ2-5; D remains ambiguous. The sample here was whole blood, taken in connection with sensitization to the hapten diphenylcyclopropenone (DPC). In DNA, the CDR3 is TGTGCCAGCAGTTCTCAGGATGAATTTGGAGAGACCCAGTACTTC. It is translated as CASSSQDEFGETQYF.